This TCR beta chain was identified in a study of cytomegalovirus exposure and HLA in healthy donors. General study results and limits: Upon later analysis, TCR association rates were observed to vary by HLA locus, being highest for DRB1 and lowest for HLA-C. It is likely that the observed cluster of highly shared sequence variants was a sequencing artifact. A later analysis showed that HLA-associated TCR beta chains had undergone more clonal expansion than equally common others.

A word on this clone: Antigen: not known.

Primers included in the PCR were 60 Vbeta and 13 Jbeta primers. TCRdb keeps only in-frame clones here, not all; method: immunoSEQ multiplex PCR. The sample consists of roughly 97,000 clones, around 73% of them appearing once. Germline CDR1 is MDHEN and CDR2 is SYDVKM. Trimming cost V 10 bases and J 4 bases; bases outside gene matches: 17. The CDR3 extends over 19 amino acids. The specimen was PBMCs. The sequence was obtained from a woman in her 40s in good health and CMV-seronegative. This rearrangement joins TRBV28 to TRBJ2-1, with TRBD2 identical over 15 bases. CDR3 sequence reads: CATQSTRTSGRGGYNEQFF. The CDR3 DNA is TGTGCCACCCAATCCACGCGGACTAGCGGGAGGGGGGGGTACAATGAGCAGTTCTTC.